Each of the 20 T cell receptor beta chains below was sequenced from the same sample in a study of early T cells in non-severe SARS-CoV-2 infection. TCRdb analysed the 5' RACE reads with MiXCR anew, one entry per CDR3 protein. The data contain 45,000 to 60,000 distinct CDR3 sequences, roughly 8% of them singletons. Sequenced sample: whole blood. Source of these receptors: an adult who was a healthcare worker with PCR-confirmed SARS-CoV-2 infection or an uninfected control (not recorded which).

The chain employs TRBV11-2 and TRBJ2-2; tentative D call: TRBD1 (5 bases). This CDR3 spans 15 amino acids. CDR1 and CDR2 (germline): SGHAT, FQNNGV. Trimming took 2 bases from V and 2 from J, leaving 9 bases between them. CDR3 in amino acids: CASSLTGQNTGELFF. CDR3 nucleotides: TGTGCCAGCAGCTTAACAGGCCAAAACACCGGGGAGCTGTTTTTT.

This clonotype has only a few counts. The chain links TRBV6-5 to TRBJ1-1, with D unresolved. This CDR3 is 13 amino acids long. V was trimmed by 2 bases and J by 2 bases, leaving 6 bases between them. Germline V gives CDR1 MNHEY, CDR2 SVGAGI. CDR3 amino acids: CASSYGRNTEAFF. CDR3 nucleotides: TGTGCCAGCAGTTACGGGAGAAACACTGAAGCTTTCTTT.

The J gene is TRBJ2-7, the V gene TRBV7-2; perhaps TRBD2 as D (6 bases). Germline V lookup: CDR1 SGHTA, CDR2 FQGNSA. The CDR3 has 14 amino acids. Trimming removed 5 bases from V and 0 bases from J, with 11 bases in between. The CDR3 spells CASSRGGVSYEQYF. CDR3 DNA sequence: TGTGCCAGCAGCCGTGGAGGGGTCTCCTACGAGCAGTACTTC.

This clonotype was seen only a few times. The chain uses TRBV7-9 and TRBJ2-7; D remains ambiguous. The CDR3 extends over 15 amino acids. Trimming pared 5 bases from V and 2 bases from J, leaving 16 bases between. Germline lookup yields CDR1 SEHNR and CDR2 FQNEAQ (reference sequence). The CDR3 bases are TGTGCCAGCAGCCCCCCGGAAGCAGGCCCCTACGAGCAGTACTTC. As protein: CASSPPEAGPYEQYF.

This clonotype has ten or more counts. J is TRBJ2-1 and V is TRBV7-6; 11 bases fit TRBD2. V shed 6 bases and J 2 bases; nucleotides not matched to a gene: 6. Germline CDR1 SGHVS, CDR2 FNYEAQ. The CDR3 is 16 amino acids. The CDR3 DNA follows: TGTGCCAGCAGGCCCGGGACTAGCGGCCCCTACAATGAGCAGTTCTTC. Translation gives CASRPGTSGPYNEQFF.

This clonotype appeared many times. The chain has TRBV3-1 and TRBJ1-3; D unclear. The CDR3 runs to 11 residues. Trimming pared 5 bases from V and 11 bases from J, leaving 10 bases between. Germline loops: CDR1 LGHDT, CDR2 YNNKEL (reference sequence). The CDR3 nucleotides are TGTGCCAGCAGCATAAACGGTGCCATATATTTT. Its protein product is CASSINGAIYF.

Only a few counts were recorded for this clonotype. The rearrangement uses TRBV28 and TRBJ1-1; possible D gene TRBD1, 5 bases. Deletions cut 3 bases from V and 5 bases from J, with 10 bases between. CDR1 MDHEN and CDR2 SYDVKM come from the germline V gene. This CDR3 is 13 amino acids long. For the CDR3, the DNA is TGTGCCAGCAGTTTCGGTCGGGGGACTGAAGCTTTCTTT. It encodes CASSFGRGTEAFF.

The rearrangement links TRBV5-1 to TRBJ2-1, with 8 bases fitting TRBD1. The CDR3 extends over 16 amino acids. Germline V gene sequence: CDR1 SGHRS, CDR2 YFSETQ. Trimming at V came to 3 bases and at J to 8 bases, leaving 13 bases not matched to a gene. The CDR3 DNA is TGCGCCAGCAGCTCGATTCACAGGGGGTCAGAGTATGAGCAGTTCTTC. Translated: CASSSIHRGSEYEQFF.

Comment on this clonotype: A much larger clone lies one base from this, so it may be a read error. The chain carries TRBV7-6 and TRBJ2-7, with a possible D match to TRBD2 (6 bases). Trimming removed 5 bases at V and 2 bases at J, with 13 bases between. This CDR3 is 14 amino acids long. The germline V gene encodes CDR1 SGHVS and CDR2 FNYEAQ. CDR3 in DNA: TGTGCCAGCAGCACGACTAGAGGGACCTACGAGCAGTACTTC. Translating gives CASSTTRGTYEQYF.

J is TRBJ2-7 and V is TRBV20-1, with D unresolved. V was shortened by 5 bases and J by 0 bases, with 11 bases between the two germline ends. The CDR3 is 13 residues long. CDR1 is DFQATT and CDR2 is SNEGSKA in the germline V gene (reference sequence). The CDR3 here is CSALPSTSYEQYF. The CDR3 region has the DNA TGCAGTGCTTTACCCTCAACCTCCTACGAGCAGTACTTC.

This clonotype was picked up a small number of times. The gene calls are TRBV5-6 and TRBJ1-2; possible D gene TRBD1, 5 bases. V lost 4 bases and J 2 bases, leaving 15 bases between the germline ends. The germline gives CDR1 SGHDT, CDR2 YYEEEE. The CDR3 covers 15 residues. CDR3 sequence: CASSPFVGQNYGYTF. The CDR3 region has the DNA TGTGCCAGCAGCCCGTTCGTGGGGCAGAACTATGGCTACACCTTC. Drawing the rest from reference TRBV5-6 and TRBJ1-2, the complete variable domain is DAGVTQSPTHLIKTRGQQVTLRCSPKSGHDTVSWYQQALGQGPQFIFQYYEEEERQRGNFPDRFSGHQFPNYSSELNVNALLLGDSALYLCASSPFVGQNYGYTFGSGTRLTVV.

The rearrangement links TRBV20-1 to TRBJ2-7; maybe TRBD1 (5 bases). The germline CDR1 and CDR2 sequences are DFQATT and SNEGSKA (reference sequence). This CDR3 spans 13 amino acids. Trimming stripped 8 bases from V and 3 bases from J, with 17 bases between. The CDR3 spells CSSQGSADYEQYF. As DNA, the CDR3 is TGCAGTTCTCAGGGTTCCGCGGACTACGAGCAGTACTTC.

This clonotype occurred many times. The J gene is TRBJ2-7, the V gene TRBV19, with D perhaps given as TRBD1 or TRBD2 (5 bases each). This CDR3 comprises 13 residues. V lost 5 bases and J 4 bases, leaving 12 bases between the germline ends. Germline loops: CDR1 LNHDA, CDR2 SQIVND (reference sequence). The CDR3 coding sequence is TGTGCCAGTAGTTCTCGGGGACCGTACGAGCAGTACTTC. Translated, it gives CASSSRGPYEQYF.

This clonotype was observed at least ten times. The chain carries TRBV5-4 and TRBJ2-1, with 7 positions matching TRBD2. Germline V lookup: CDR1 SGHNT, CDR2 YYREEE (reference sequence). The CDR3 is 16 amino acids. Germline trimming cut 0 bases from V and 5 bases from J; bases unmatched to any gene: 8. In DNA form, the CDR3 reads TGTGCCAGCAGCTTGGCCAGGCTAGCGGAGAACAATGAGCAGTTCTTC. It translates to CASSLARLAENNEQFF.

In this sample, this clonotype turned up a few times. The chain carries TRBV5-5 and TRBJ1-1; tentatively, D is TRBD1 (5 bases). The CDR3 has 15 amino acids. Germline CDR1 is SGHKS and CDR2 is YYEKEE (reference sequence). The V and J ends lost 2 bases and 5 bases respectively, with 16 bases between them. CDR3 amino acids: CASSFWGLQETEAFF. The CDR3 bases are TGTGCCAGCAGCTTTTGGGGCCTCCAGGAGACTGAAGCTTTCTTT.

This sequence joins TRBV6-5 and TRBJ2-7, with D possibly being TRBD2 (6 bases). Germline V lookup: CDR1 MNHEY, CDR2 SVGAGI. The CDR3 totals 16 residues. V was trimmed by 4 bases and J by 2 bases, leaving 18 bases between them. CDR3 sequence: CASSSIMRGPAYEQYF. The DNA for the CDR3 is TGTGCCAGCAGTTCAATTATGCGGGGACCCGCCTACGAGCAGTACTTC.

This chain links TRBV19 with TRBJ1-3; a weak D match, TRBD1 (6 bases). The CDR3 contains 13 residues. Trimming removed 4 bases from V and 2 bases from J, with 6 bases in between. The V gene's germline CDR1 is LNHDA and CDR2 SQIVND (reference sequence). The CDR3 DNA reads TGTGCCAGTAGTAGGACAGCTGGAAACACCATATATTTT. As protein: CASSRTAGNTIYF. The full variable domain, completed using reference TRBV19 and TRBJ1-3, is DGGITQSPKYLFRKEGQNVTLSCEQNLNHDAMYWYRQDPGQGLRLIYYSQIVNDFQKGDIAEGYSVSREKKESFPLTVTSAQKNPTAFYLCASSRTAGNTIYFGEGSWLTVV.

V gene TRBV6-5 combines with J gene TRBJ2-7, with D uncertain. V dropped 2 bases and J dropped 0 bases, with 17 bases sitting between them. Germline V gives CDR1 MNHEY, CDR2 SVGAGI. There are 17 residues in the CDR3. CDR3 in amino acids: CASSYSPVGSNSYEQYF. CDR3 sequence (DNA): TGTGCCAGCAGTTACAGCCCAGTCGGCTCGAACTCCTACGAGCAGTACTTC.

The sample holds many counts of this clonotype. The CDR3 here is CASSWSGRMYEQYF. CDR3 DNA: TGTGCCAGCAGTTGGAGCGGGAGAATGTACGAGCAGTACTTC. V gene TRBV27 combines with J gene TRBJ2-7; 8 nucleotides line up with TRBD2. The germline V gene encodes CDR1 MNHEY and CDR2 SMNVEV (reference sequence). The CDR3 consists of 14 residues. Trimming took 4 bases from V and 4 from J; bases not matched to a gene: 6.

This clonotype occurred many times. This chain uses TRBV5-4 with TRBJ2-1; no clear D. Trimming cost V 4 bases and J 8 bases, with 4 bases left between them. Germline CDR1 SGHNT, CDR2 YYREEE (reference sequence). CDR3 length: 10 amino acids. CDR3 amino acids: CASSHYEQFF. The CDR3 DNA follows: TGTGCCAGCAGCCATTATGAGCAGTTCTTC.